Ten or more counts support the clone carrying this T cell receptor (beta chain). Antigen unknown. The sample belongs to a study of T-cell memory formation after mild COVID-19. Study background: The two donors had largely donor-specific TCR clusters. Study observations and caveats: That cross-reactive memory joined was suggested by some responding clones appearing in pre-infection memory. Clones that got smaller from day 15 to 85 had even CD4/CD8, while clones growing later tipped toward CD4+. Clonal second-wave expansions that peaked on day 37 had unconfirmed SARS-CoV-2 specificity.

TCRdb re-called the 5' RACE reads through MiXCR, storing one row per CDR3 protein. The sample comprises 540,000 or so distinct CDR3 sequences, roughly 20% of which are singletons, and roughly an eighth rests with the top ten. The CDR3 contains 15 residues. V gave up 3 bases and J gave up 0 bases, with 9 bases separating them. Germline V gene sequence: CDR1 SGHNT, CDR2 YYREEE (reference sequence). Sequencing was performed on PBMCs or a T cell subset sorted from them (not recorded which). The sequence came from an adult woman who had mild COVID-19 (a few samples of this study predate the infection). Cell type and time point are not known. The genes are TRBV5-4 and TRBJ2-2; D gene uncertain. The CDR3 loop reads CASSSGRSNTGELFF. CDR3 DNA: TGTGCCAGCAGCTCAGGACGGTCGAACACCGGGGAGCTGTTTTTT.